What follows are 18 T cell receptor beta chains derived from one specimen sequenced in a study of a mutant IDH1 vaccine in newly diagnosed glioma. Assay: immunoSEQ multiplex PCR; the TCRdb copy retains only in-frame clones and omits some. This sample yields 70,000 to 100,000 clones, of which around 79% are seen a single time; roughly 5.3% belongs to the top ten. Sample time point: baseline, week 1 (first vaccination visit). Sample treatment: pre-vaccination baseline after standard-of-care therapy. Sequencing used PBMCs, obtained from a glioma patient treated with radiotherapy, temozolomide or both. These receptors all come from a man aged 35 to 55 with glioma. Some clones in this sample may be carry-over from other donors' samples.

The rearrangement joins TRBV2 to TRBJ1-4, with unresolved D. V was trimmed by 7 bases and J by 8 bases, leaving 17 bases between them. CDR1 is SNHLY and CDR2 is FYNNEI in the germline V gene. This CDR3 spans 14 amino acids. The CDR3: CASTEALGDEKLFF. CDR3 sequence (DNA): TGTGCCAGCACCGAGGCCCTTGGAGACGAAAAACTGTTTTTT.

This clone was seen only once. CDR3: CAWSFEGEKLFF. In DNA, the CDR3 is TGTGCCTGGAGCTTTGAGGGCGAAAAACTGTTTTTT. This chain joins TRBV30 and TRBJ1-4; D remains ambiguous. From germline, CDR1 is GTSNPN and CDR2 SVGIG (reference sequence). CDR3 length: 12 amino acids. The V end was cut by 3 bases, the J end by 8 bases, with 10 bases between.

In this sample, this clone turned up once. The gene calls are TRBV14 and TRBJ1-4; D is possibly TRBD1 (6 bases). Deletions cut 2 bases from V and 8 bases from J, with 9 bases between. CDR3 length equals 13 residues. In germline, CDR1 is SGHDN, CDR2 FVKESK. CDR3 residues: CASSQYGGEKLFF. As DNA, the CDR3 is TGTGCCAGCAGCCAATATGGGGGCGAAAAACTGTTTTTT.

The CDR3 DNA reads TGTGCCAGCAGCCAAGGCGGGGCCTATGGCTACACCTTC. Amino acids: CASSQGGAYGYTF. This chain joins TRBV7-8 and TRBJ1-2, with a possible D match to TRBD1 (5 bases). Trimming removed 5 bases at V and 4 bases at J, with 11 bases between. Germline values: CDR1 SGHVS, CDR2 FQNEAQ. This CDR3 has 13 amino acids.

This chain joins TRBV5-4 and TRBJ2-2, with a tentative D call TRBD1 (5 bases). V was clipped by 3 bases and J by 4 bases, with 13 bases between them. The germline CDR1 and CDR2 sequences are SGHNT and YYREEE (reference sequence). This CDR3 contains 15 residues. The CDR3 reads CASSSQGWGTGELFF. The CDR3 nucleotides read TGTGCCAGCAGCTCCCAGGGATGGGGCACCGGGGAGCTGTTTTTT.

The chain employs TRBV7-2 and TRBJ1-6; maybe TRBD1 (6 bases). Germline CDR1 reads SGHTA; CDR2 reads FQGNSA. The V end lost 0 bases, the J end lost 7 bases, and 10 bases lay between the germline ends. The length of the CDR3 is 15 residues. CDR3 sequence reads: CASSLATGGNSPLHF. The DNA of the CDR3 is TGTGCCAGCAGCTTAGCCACCGGGGGCAATTCACCCCTCCACTTT.

This chain connects TRBV13 to TRBJ1-6; 9 bases are shared with TRBD1. CDR3 length: 18 residues. Germline trimming cut 2 bases from V and 10 bases from J; bases unmatched to any gene: 15. Germline-derived CDR1 and CDR2 are PRHDT and FYEKMQ (reference sequence). The CDR3 reads CASSLTPPGTGSFSPLHF. For the CDR3, the DNA is TGTGCCAGCAGCTTAACCCCACCCGGGACAGGGAGTTTCTCACCCCTCCACTTT.

This chain connects TRBV2 to TRBJ1-6; TRBD1 matches at 9 bases. V dropped 8 bases and J dropped 7; count of bases not matched to a gene: 6. The germline gives CDR1 SNHLY, CDR2 FYNNEI. The CDR3 runs 14 residues. CDR3 sequence (DNA): TGTGCCAGCGGGGACAGGGCGGGGAATTCACCCCTCCACTTT. Its translation: CASGDRAGNSPLHF.

The genes are TRBV29-1 and TRBJ1-3; D gene uncertain. The germline V and J ends were trimmed by 5 bases and 0 bases, with 8 bases remaining between them. The CDR3 covers 13 residues. The germline gives CDR1 SQVTM, CDR2 ANQGSEA. For the CDR3, the DNA is TGCAGCGTTATGACGGGCTCTGGAAACACCATATATTTT. This sequence encodes CSVMTGSGNTIYF.

The chain couples TRBV7-9 to TRBJ2-5; D unclear. Germline V lookup: CDR1 SEHNR, CDR2 FQNEAQ (reference sequence). Between the trimmed V and J ends, which lost 8 bases and 5 bases, there was a span of 9 bases. This CDR3 is built from 11 residues. This CDR3 reads CASQLRETQYF. The CDR3 DNA sequence: TGTGCCAGCCAGCTTAGGGAGACCCAGTACTTC.

This chain's CDR3 is CASSLQGRSQETQYF. The CDR3 DNA is TGTGCCAGCAGTTTACAGGGGAGAAGTCAAGAGACCCAGTACTTC. J is TRBJ2-5 and V is TRBV9; 7 bases match TRBD1. CDR3 length equals 15 residues. Germline CDR1 and CDR2: SGDLS and YYNGEE. Trimming removed 5 bases from V and 2 bases from J; junction bases left unmatched: 9.

V is TRBV18 and J is TRBJ2-7, with D uncertain. Germline values: CDR1 KGHSH, CDR2 LQKENI. V was pared by 10 bases and J by 0 bases, with 16 bases between. The length of the CDR3 is 14 residues. CDR3 protein: CATQQYRDSYEQYF. In DNA form, the CDR3 reads TGTGCCACACAACAATACAGAGACTCCTACGAGCAGTACTTC.

J is TRBJ1-4 and V is TRBV19; possible D gene TRBD1, 5 bases. The V end was cut by 6 bases, the J end by 7 bases, with 18 bases between. The CDR3 consists of 15 residues. The germline V gene has CDR1 LNHDA and CDR2 SQIVND (reference sequence). In DNA, the CDR3 is TGTGCCAGTAGGAGCGGGGGGTCGGTTGTTGAAAAACTGTTTTTT. Translating gives CASRSGGSVVEKLFF. The whole variable domain, filled in from reference TRBV19 and TRBJ1-4, reads DGGITQSPKYLFRKEGQNVTLSCEQNLNHDAMYWYRQDPGQGLRLIYYSQIVNDFQKGDIAEGYSVSREKKESFPLTVTSAQKNPTAFYLCASRSGGSVVEKLFFGSGTQLSVL.

The CDR3 loop reads CAWSVSSGILNEQFF. For the CDR3, the DNA is TGTGCCTGGAGTGTTTCTAGCGGTATACTCAATGAGCAGTTCTTC. The J gene is TRBJ2-1, the V gene TRBV30; 7 bases are shared with TRBD2. From germline, CDR1 is GTSNPN and CDR2 SVGIG (reference sequence). Trimming cost V 0 bases and J 6 bases; bases outside gene matches: 8. This CDR3 has 15 residues.

This chain joins TRBV6-6 and TRBJ1-5; 8 bases are a match to TRBD1. The trim removed 6 bases at V and 4 bases at J, leaving 8 bases unmatched. The CDR3 covers 15 residues. The germline gives CDR1 MNHNY, CDR2 SVGAGI (reference sequence). The CDR3 loop reads CASRFWQGANQPQHF. CDR3 bases: TGTGCCAGCAGGTTTTGGCAGGGGGCAAATCAGCCCCAGCATTTT.

The V gene is TRBV5-1, the J gene TRBJ1-3, with D tentatively TRBD1 (6 bases). The germline V gene encodes CDR1 SGHRS and CDR2 YFSETQ. Trimming cost V 1 base and J 0 bases, with 14 bases left between them. The CDR3 is made up of 17 amino acids. The CDR3, as DNA: TGCGCCAGCAGCTTGAATCGGGACACTTACTCTGGAAACACCATATATTTT. Its protein is CASSLNRDTYSGNTIYF.

CDR3 protein: CSVEEGSTEAFF. In DNA form, the CDR3 reads TGCAGCGTTGAAGAAGGGAGCACTGAAGCTTTCTTT. The chain has TRBV29-1 and TRBJ1-1, with no clear D. CDR1 is SQVTM and CDR2 is ANQGSEA in the germline V gene. This CDR3 is built from 12 residues. V shed 0 bases and J shed 4 bases, with 6 bases lying between them.

This chain connects TRBV5-6 to TRBJ1-1, with D possibly TRBD1 on 5 matching bases. Germline V lookup: CDR1 SGHDT, CDR2 YYEEEE. Trimming stripped 4 bases from V and 3 bases from J, with 13 bases between. The CDR3 loop spans 14 amino acids. The CDR3, as DNA: TGTGCCAGCAGCCCCCGTAGGGGTTACACTGAAGCTTTCTTT. Translation: CASSPRRGYTEAFF.